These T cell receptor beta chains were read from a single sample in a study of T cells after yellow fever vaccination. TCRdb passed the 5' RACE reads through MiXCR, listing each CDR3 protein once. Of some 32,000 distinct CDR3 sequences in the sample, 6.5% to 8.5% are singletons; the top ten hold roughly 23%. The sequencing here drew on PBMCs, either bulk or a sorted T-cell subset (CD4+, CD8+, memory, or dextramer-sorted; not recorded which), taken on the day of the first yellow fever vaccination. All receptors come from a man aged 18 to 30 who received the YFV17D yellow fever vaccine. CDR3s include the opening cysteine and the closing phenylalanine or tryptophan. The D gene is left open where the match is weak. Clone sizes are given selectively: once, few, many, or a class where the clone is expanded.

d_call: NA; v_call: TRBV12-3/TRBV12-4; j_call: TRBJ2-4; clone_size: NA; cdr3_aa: CASRSEGAVNIQYF; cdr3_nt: TGTGCCAGCAGGTCGGAGGGGGCCGTAAACATTCAGTACTTC
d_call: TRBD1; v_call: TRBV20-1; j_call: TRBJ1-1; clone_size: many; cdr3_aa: CSARDRKGADTEAFF; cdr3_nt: TGCAGTGCTAGAGATAGGAAGGGGGCGGACACTGAAGCTTTCTTT
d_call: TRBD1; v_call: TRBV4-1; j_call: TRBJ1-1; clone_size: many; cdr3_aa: CASSQGFPQGAVEAFF; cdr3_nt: TGCGCCAGCAGCCAAGGGTTCCCGCAGGGGGCGGTCGAAGCTTTCTTT
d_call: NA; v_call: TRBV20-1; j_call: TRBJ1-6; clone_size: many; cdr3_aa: CSAHTTLF; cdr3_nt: TGCAGTGCTCATACGACCCTCTTT
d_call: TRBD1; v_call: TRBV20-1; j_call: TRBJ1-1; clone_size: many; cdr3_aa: CSARSGQGLEAFF; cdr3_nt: TGCAGTGCTAGGTCGGGACAGGGATTGGAAGCTTTCTTT
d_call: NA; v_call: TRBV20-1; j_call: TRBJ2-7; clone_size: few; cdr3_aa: CSARPNGHSYEQYF; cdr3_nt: TGCAGTGCTAGACCCAACGGACATTCCTACGAGCAGTACTTC
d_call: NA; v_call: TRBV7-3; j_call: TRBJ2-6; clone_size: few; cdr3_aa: CASSPSAAGANVLTF; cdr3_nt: TGTGCCAGCAGCCCCTCGGCGGCTGGGGCCAACGTCCTGACTTTC
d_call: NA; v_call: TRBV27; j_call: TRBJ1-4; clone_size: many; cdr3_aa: CASSPPAGSGVGKLFF; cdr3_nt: TGTGCCAGCAGTCCACCTGCCGGGAGCGGGGTCGGAAAACTGTTTTTT
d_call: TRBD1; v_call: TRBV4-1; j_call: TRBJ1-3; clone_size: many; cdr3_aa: CASSRQPGQSSGNTIYF; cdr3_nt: TGCGCCAGCAGCCGCCAACCGGGACAGTCCTCTGGAAACACCATATATTTT
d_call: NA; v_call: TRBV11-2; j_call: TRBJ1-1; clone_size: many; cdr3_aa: CASRVDYANTEAFF; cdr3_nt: TGTGCCAGCAGGGTCGATTACGCAAACACTGAAGCTTTCTTT
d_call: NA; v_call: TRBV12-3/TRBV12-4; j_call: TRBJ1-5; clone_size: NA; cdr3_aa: CASSLFAGVGQPQHF; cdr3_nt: TGTGCCAGCAGTTTGTTTGCGGGGGTTGGTCAGCCCCAGCATTTT
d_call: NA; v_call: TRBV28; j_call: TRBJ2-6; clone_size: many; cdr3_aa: CASSFLGPSSGANVLTF; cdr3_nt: TGTGCCAGCAGTTTCCTGGGGCCAAGCTCTGGGGCCAACGTCCTGACTTTC
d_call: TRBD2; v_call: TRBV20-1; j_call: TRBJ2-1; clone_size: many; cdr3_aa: CSAQREYNEQFF; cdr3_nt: TGCAGTGCCCAGCGGGAATACAATGAGCAGTTCTTC
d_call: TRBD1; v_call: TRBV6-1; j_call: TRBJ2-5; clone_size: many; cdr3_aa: CASSEWTGIETQYF; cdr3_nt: TGTGCCAGCAGTGAATGGACAGGGATAGAGACCCAGTACTTC
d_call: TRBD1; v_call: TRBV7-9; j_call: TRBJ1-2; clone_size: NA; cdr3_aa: CASSWGTGGGLDGYTF; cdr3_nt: TGTGCCAGCAGCTGGGGGACAGGGGGCGGATTGGATGGCTACACCTTC
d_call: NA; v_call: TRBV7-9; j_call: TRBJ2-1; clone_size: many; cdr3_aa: CASSPKWGWGPRSEQFF; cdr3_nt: TGTGCCAGCAGCCCCAAATGGGGGTGGGGGCCCCGGAGTGAGCAGTTCTTC
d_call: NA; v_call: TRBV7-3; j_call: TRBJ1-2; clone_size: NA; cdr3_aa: CASSLVAGIDHGYTF; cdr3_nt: TGTGCCAGCAGCCTCGTGGCTGGGATTGATCATGGCTACACCTTC
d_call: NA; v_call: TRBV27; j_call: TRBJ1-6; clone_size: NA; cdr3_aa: CASSPNLVEAYNSPLHF; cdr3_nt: TGTGCCAGCAGTCCCAACCTTGTGGAGGCCTATAATTCACCCCTCCACTTT
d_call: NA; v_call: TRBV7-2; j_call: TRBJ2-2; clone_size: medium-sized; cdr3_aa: CASSSPRQRTGELFF; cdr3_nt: TGTGCCAGCAGCTCCCCCCGACAGCGGACCGGGGAGCTGTTTTTT
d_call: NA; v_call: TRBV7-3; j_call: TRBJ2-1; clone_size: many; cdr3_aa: CASSLMDGEQFF; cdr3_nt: TGTGCCAGCAGCTTAATGGATGGTGAGCAGTTCTTC
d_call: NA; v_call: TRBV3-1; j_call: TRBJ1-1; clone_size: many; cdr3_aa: CASSQGLERMNTEAFF; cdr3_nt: TGTGCCAGCAGCCAAGGTTTGGAGCGAATGAACACTGAAGCTTTCTTT
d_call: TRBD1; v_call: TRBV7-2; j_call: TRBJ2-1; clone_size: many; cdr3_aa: CASSTRQGAGEQFF; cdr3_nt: TGTGCCAGCAGCACCCGACAGGGGGCAGGTGAGCAGTTCTTC
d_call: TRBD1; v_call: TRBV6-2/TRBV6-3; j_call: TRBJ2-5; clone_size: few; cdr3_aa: CASSYGLSRQGGATQYF; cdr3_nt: TGTGCCAGCAGTTACGGGCTCTCCCGACAGGGCGGTGCGACCCAGTACTTC
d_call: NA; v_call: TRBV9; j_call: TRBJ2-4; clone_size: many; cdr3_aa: CASSEGGGGLLAKNIQYF; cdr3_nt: TGTGCCAGCAGCGAGGGAGGTGGGGGACTTTTAGCCAAAAACATTCAGTACTTC
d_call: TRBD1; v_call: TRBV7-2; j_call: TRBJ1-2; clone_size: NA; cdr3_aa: CASSPTGENLRGYTF; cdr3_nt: TGTGCCAGCAGCCCGACAGGGGAGAATCTGAGGGGCTACACCTTC
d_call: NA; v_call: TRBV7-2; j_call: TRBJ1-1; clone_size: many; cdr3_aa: CASSLGGGMNTEAFF; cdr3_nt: TGTGCCAGCAGCTTAGGTGGAGGCATGAACACTGAAGCTTTCTTT
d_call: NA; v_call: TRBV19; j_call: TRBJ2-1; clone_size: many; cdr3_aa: CASSRGGGDYNEQFF; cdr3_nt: TGTGCCAGTAGTAGAGGAGGGGGAGACTACAATGAGCAGTTCTTC
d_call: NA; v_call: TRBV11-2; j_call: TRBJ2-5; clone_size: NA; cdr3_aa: CASSLDLRGSGEIQYF; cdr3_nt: TGTGCCAGCAGCTTAGATCTCAGGGGTTCGGGCGAGATCCAGTACTTC
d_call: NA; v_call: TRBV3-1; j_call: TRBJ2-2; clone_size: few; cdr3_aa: CALSHGTGELFF; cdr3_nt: TGTGCCCTCAGCCACGGAACCGGGGAGCTGTTTTTT
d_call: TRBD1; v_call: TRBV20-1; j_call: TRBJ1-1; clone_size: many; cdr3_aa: CSAPPGQGIDTEAFF; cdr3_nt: TGCAGTGCTCCCCCGGGACAGGGAATAGACACTGAAGCTTTCTTT
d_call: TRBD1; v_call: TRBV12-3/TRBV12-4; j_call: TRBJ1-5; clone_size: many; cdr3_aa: CASSLTGGNQPQHF; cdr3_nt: TGTGCCAGCAGTTTGACAGGGGGCAATCAGCCCCAGCATTTT
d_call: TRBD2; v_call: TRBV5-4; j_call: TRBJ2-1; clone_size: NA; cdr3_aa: CASSLAGWRGEGNEQFF; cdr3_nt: TGTGCCAGCAGCTTGGCCGGATGGCGGGGGGAAGGGAATGAGCAGTTCTTC
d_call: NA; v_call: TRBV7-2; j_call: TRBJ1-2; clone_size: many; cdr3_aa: CASSAYGTDYGYTF; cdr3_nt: TGTGCCAGCAGCGCGTACGGGACGGATTATGGCTACACCTTC
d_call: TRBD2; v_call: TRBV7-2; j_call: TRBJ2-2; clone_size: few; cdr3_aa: CASSPTTGGGGELFF; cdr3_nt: TGTGCCAGCAGCCCTACCACGGGGGGGGGCGGGGAGCTGTTTTTT
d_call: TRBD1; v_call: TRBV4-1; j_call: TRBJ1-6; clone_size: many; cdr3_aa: CASSHPGQGDLSPLHF; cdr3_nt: TGCGCCAGCAGCCACCCGGGACAGGGAGACCTTTCACCCCTCCACTTT
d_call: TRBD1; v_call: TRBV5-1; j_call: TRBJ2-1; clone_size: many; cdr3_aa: CASKGQGSNEQFF; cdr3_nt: TGCGCCAGCAAAGGACAGGGGTCGAATGAGCAGTTCTTC
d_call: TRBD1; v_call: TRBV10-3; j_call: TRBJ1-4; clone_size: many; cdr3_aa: CASRQGENEKLFF; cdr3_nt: TGTGCCTCAAGACAGGGGGAGAATGAAAAACTGTTTTTT
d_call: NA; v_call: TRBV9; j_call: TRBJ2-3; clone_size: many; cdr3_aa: CASSGGGTDTQYF; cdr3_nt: TGTGCCAGCAGCGGGGGTGGCACAGATACGCAGTATTTT